This T cell receptor (beta chain) originates from a study of vaccination and CD4 T cells after COVID-19. Looking at the study overall: Post-COVID samples had a sampling time that fell a median roughly 98 days after diagnosis (range 35 to 161). Overlapping spike peptides served as the stimulus for the cells. These peptides came from SARS-CoV-2 and from the common cold coronaviruses HCoV-NL63, HCoV-OC43 and HCoV-229E.

General study points: Vaccine-specific clones numbering 304 of 307 showed spike mono-reactivity in convalescent patients.

The treatment was: roughly 10-day PBMC culture with coronavirus spike peptide pools or control peptides (ViraFEST assay). To note about this clonotype: Its target is unknown.

Looked up from germline, CDR1 is MGHDK and CDR2 is SYGVNS. Trimming pared 5 bases from V and 4 bases from J, leaving 8 bases between. The CDR3 runs 12 residues. Sequencing of the DNA from cultured CD4+ T cells was carried out with the Oncomine TCR Beta short-read assay. TCRdb processed the PCR reads anew with MiXCR; each CDR3 protein has one entry. The sample consists of around 15,000 distinct CDR3 sequences, roughly 80% of them appearing once. This receptor was obtained from a human donor who received a COVID-19 vaccine. Here the sequenced sample was CD4+ T cells from blood, cultured in vitro, taken after SARS-CoV-2 vaccination. The J gene is TRBJ1-1, the V gene TRBV25-1; D unclear. The DNA of the CDR3 is TGTGCCAGCAGTCCCTCTGTCACTGAAGCTTTCTTT. It is translated as CASSPSVTEAFF. Based on the CDR3 plus reference TRBV25-1 and TRBJ1-1, the full variable domain is EADIYQTPRYLVIGTGKKITLECSQTMGHDKMYWYQQDPGMELHLIHYSYGVNSTEKGDLSSESTVSRIRTEHFPLTLESARPSHTSQYLCASSPSVTEAFFGQGTRLTVV.